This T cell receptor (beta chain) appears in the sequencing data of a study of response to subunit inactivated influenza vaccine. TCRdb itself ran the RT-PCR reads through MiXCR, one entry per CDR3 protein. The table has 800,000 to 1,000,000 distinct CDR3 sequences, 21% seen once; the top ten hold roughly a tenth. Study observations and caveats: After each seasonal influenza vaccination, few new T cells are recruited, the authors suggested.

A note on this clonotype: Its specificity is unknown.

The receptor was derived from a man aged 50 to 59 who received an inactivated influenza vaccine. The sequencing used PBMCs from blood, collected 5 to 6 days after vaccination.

CDR3 DNA: TGTGCCAGCAGCTTAGAGTCGGCAACTAATGAAAAACTGTTTTTT. This gives the protein CASSLESATNEKLFF. The chain links TRBV7-9 to TRBJ1-4; D not resolved. CDR1 and CDR2 from the germline V gene are SEHNR and FQNEAQ (reference sequence). Between the trimmed V and J ends, which lost 1 base and 0 bases, there was a span of 6 bases. CDR3 length: 15 amino acids.